This TCR beta chain was captured in a study of Ad26.COV2.S vaccination and SARS-CoV-2 variants. Across the whole study: It was the COV1001 Ad26.COV2.S trial arm that included the donor. By the intramuscular route, Ad26.COV2.S was given once, or twice 56 days apart. General study findings and limits: It is possible that the TCR breadth and depth analyses underestimated the total T cell responses.

Stated treatment: around 19 received Ad26.COV2.S at low or high dose, single or two shots; about 5 received placebo; per-sample allocation not given. Day 63 after the first vaccine or placebo injection was the time point for sampling. Concerning this clone: Antigen: not known.

Measured with immunoSEQ multiplex PCR; TCRdb has only the in-frame clones, and not every one. The data show around 320,000 clones, with approximately 86% seen just once and roughly 2% held by the top ten. V shed 4 bases, J shed 6 bases, and the junction held 6 bases outside the gene matches. Germline V lookup: CDR1 SGDLS, CDR2 YYNGEE. This CDR3 is built from 13 residues. The TCR sequence derives from a person aged 18-65 years who received the Ad26.COV2.S COVID-19 vaccine or a placebo. The rearrangement joins TRBV9 to TRBJ1-1; 7 nucleotides agree with TRBD1. The material was peripheral blood, obtained in a trial of Ad26.COV2.S vaccine versus placebo. This CDR3 reads CASSSHRGAEAFF. The CDR3 bases are TGTGCCAGCAGCTCCCACAGGGGTGCTGAAGCTTTCTTT. Full variable domain (rest looked up from reference TRBV9 and TRBJ1-1): DSGVTQTPKHLITATGQRVTLRCSPRSGDLSVYWYQQSLDQGLQFLIQYYNGEERAKGNILERFSAQQFPDLHSELNLSSLELGDSALYFCASSSHRGAEAFFGQGTRLTVV.